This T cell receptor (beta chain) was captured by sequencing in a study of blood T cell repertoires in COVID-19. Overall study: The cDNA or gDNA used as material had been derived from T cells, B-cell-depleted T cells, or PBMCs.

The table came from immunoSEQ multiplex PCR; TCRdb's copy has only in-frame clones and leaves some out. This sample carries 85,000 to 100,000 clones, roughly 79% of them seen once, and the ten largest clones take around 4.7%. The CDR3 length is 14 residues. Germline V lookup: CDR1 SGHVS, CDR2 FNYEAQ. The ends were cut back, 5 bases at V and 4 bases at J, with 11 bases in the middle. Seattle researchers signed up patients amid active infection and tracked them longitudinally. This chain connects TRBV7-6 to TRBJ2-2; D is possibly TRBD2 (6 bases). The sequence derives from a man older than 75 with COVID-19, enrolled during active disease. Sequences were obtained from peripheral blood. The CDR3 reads CASSRDSFTGELFF. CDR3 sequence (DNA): TGTGCCAGCAGCCGGGACTCATTCACCGGGGAGCTGTTTTTT.